These T cell receptor beta chains were read from a single sample in a study of T cell responses to AZD1222 COVID-19 vaccine. The table came from immunoSEQ multiplex PCR; TCRdb's copy has only in-frame clones and leaves some out. The table includes roughly 100,000 clones, roughly 90% detected once. The sequences come from peripheral blood, collected on day 0 of AZD1222 vaccination. These receptors were taken from an adult in good health. The CDR3 runs from the conserved cysteine through the conserved F or W. A D gene is named only where the DNA matches it firmly. Part of the rows lack a size; the others show once, few, many or a class for expanded clones.

v_gene: TRBV5-5
d_gene: TRBD1
j_gene: TRBJ1-1
len: 15
abundance: -
CDR3nt: TGTGCCAGCAGCTTGTTTCAGGGGGCGATCACTGAAGCTTTCTTT
CDR3aa: CASSLFQGAITEAFF

v_gene: TRBV4-1
d_gene: -
j_gene: TRBJ2-1
len: 16
abundance: -
CDR3nt: TGCGCCAGCAGCCTACGAACAGGGAAGGCTGGAAATGAGCAGTTCTTC
CDR3aa: CASSLRTGKAGNEQFF

v_gene: TRBV7-6
d_gene: TRBD1
j_gene: TRBJ2-7
len: 15
abundance: -
CDR3nt: TGTGCCAGCAGCCTGAATCGGGACAGGTACCACGAGCAGTACTTC
CDR3aa: CASSLNRDRYHEQYF

v_gene: TRBV19
d_gene: TRBD1
j_gene: TRBJ2-6
len: 15
abundance: -
CDR3nt: TGTGCCAGTAGGACCGACAGGGCTGGGGCCAACGTCCTGACTTTC
CDR3aa: CASRTDRAGANVLTF

v_gene: TRBV19
d_gene: -
j_gene: TRBJ2-3
len: 14
abundance: -
CDR3nt: TGTGCCAGTAGTATAAGGAGGAGCACAGATACGCAGTATTTT
CDR3aa: CASSIRRSTDTQYF

v_gene: TRBV9
d_gene: -
j_gene: TRBJ1-1
len: 14
abundance: few
CDR3nt: TGTGCCAGCAGCGATCCAGGGGCTAACACTGAAGCTTTCTTT
CDR3aa: CASSDPGANTEAFF

v_gene: TRBV9
d_gene: TRBD2
j_gene: TRBJ2-3
len: 14
abundance: -
CDR3nt: TGTGCCAGCAGCGTAGGAAGAGGGGAGGGGACGCAGTATTTT
CDR3aa: CASSVGRGEGTQYF

v_gene: TRBV4-3
d_gene: TRBD2
j_gene: TRBJ2-1
len: 21
abundance: -
CDR3nt: TGCGCCAGCAGCCAAGGGTACACATGGGGGACTAGCGGGAGATATTACAATGAGCAGTTCTTC
CDR3aa: CASSQGYTWGTSGRYYNEQFF

v_gene: TRBV3-1/TRBV3-2
d_gene: TRBD2
j_gene: TRBJ2-1
len: 14
abundance: -
CDR3nt: TGTGCCAGCAGCCTTAGCGGGAACTACAATGAGCAGTTCTTC
CDR3aa: CASSLSGNYNEQFF

v_gene: TRBV7-9
d_gene: -
j_gene: TRBJ2-7
len: 13
abundance: -
CDR3nt: TGTGCCAGCACCTCCGGCATGGACTACGAGCAGTACTTC
CDR3aa: CASTSGMDYEQYF

v_gene: TRBV6-5
d_gene: -
j_gene: TRBJ2-3
len: 12
abundance: -
CDR3nt: TGTGCCAGCAGCTCCAGTGTAGATACGCAGTATTTT
CDR3aa: CASSSSVDTQYF

v_gene: TRBV18
d_gene: TRBD1
j_gene: TRBJ1-6
len: 16
abundance: -
CDR3nt: TGTGCCAGCTCACCTCCAGGGGGCATATTTCAATCACCCCTCCACTTT
CDR3aa: CASSPPGGIFQSPLHF

v_gene: TRBV24-1
d_gene: TRBD1
j_gene: TRBJ2-1
len: 14
abundance: -
CDR3nt: TGTGCCACCAGTGATGACAGGGGGTCCAATGAGCAGTTCTTC
CDR3aa: CATSDDRGSNEQFF

v_gene: TRBV11-2
d_gene: -
j_gene: TRBJ1-3
len: 15
abundance: -
CDR3nt: TGTGCCAGCAGCTTTACAGGGATCGCTGGAAACACCATATATTTT
CDR3aa: CASSFTGIAGNTIYF

v_gene: TRBV24-1
d_gene: -
j_gene: TRBJ2-3
len: 15
abundance: -
CDR3nt: TGTGCCACCAGTGATCCCACCGCTGAGCGGAATACGCAGTATTTT
CDR3aa: CATSDPTAERNTQYF

v_gene: TRBV20-1
d_gene: TRBD2
j_gene: TRBJ2-7
len: 18
abundance: -
CDR3nt: TGCAGTGCTAGTTGGGCAGCCTCTCCTAGCGGGAGGGCCCACGAGCAGTACTTC
CDR3aa: CSASWAASPSGRAHEQYF

v_gene: TRBV4-3
d_gene: -
j_gene: TRBJ1-1
len: 16
abundance: -
CDR3nt: TGCGCCAGCAGCCAAGATCAGGTGGTGTTGGGGACTGAAGCTTTCTTT
CDR3aa: CASSQDQVVLGTEAFF

v_gene: TRBV3-1/TRBV3-2
d_gene: TRBD2
j_gene: TRBJ2-1
len: 16
abundance: -
CDR3nt: TGTGCCAGCAGCCAAGTAGGGACTAGCTCCTACAATGAGCAGTTCTTC
CDR3aa: CASSQVGTSSYNEQFF

v_gene: TRBV30
d_gene: TRBD1
j_gene: TRBJ1-1
len: 14
abundance: -
CDR3nt: TGTGCCTGGAGTGTCCTGACAGGGAGAACTGAAGCTTTCTTT
CDR3aa: CAWSVLTGRTEAFF

v_gene: TRBV2
d_gene: -
j_gene: TRBJ2-2
len: 12
abundance: -
CDR3nt: TGTGCCAGCGATCGTAACACCGGGGAGCTGTTTTTT
CDR3aa: CASDRNTGELFF

v_gene: TRBV6-2/TRBV6-3
d_gene: -
j_gene: TRBJ1-5
len: 16
abundance: -
CDR3nt: TGTGCCAGCAGCTTACAGGGACGGGCTGGCAATCAGCCCCAGCATTTT
CDR3aa: CASSLQGRAGNQPQHF

v_gene: TRBV2
d_gene: TRBD2
j_gene: TRBJ2-3
len: 13
abundance: -
CDR3nt: TGTGCCACCCAGCGGGAGGGAATAGATACGCAGTATTTT
CDR3aa: CATQREGIDTQYF

v_gene: TRBV6-6
d_gene: TRBD1
j_gene: TRBJ1-2
len: 14
abundance: -
CDR3nt: TGTGCCAGCAGTCAACGGACAGGGACCTATGGCTACACCTTC
CDR3aa: CASSQRTGTYGYTF

v_gene: TRBV7-8
d_gene: TRBD1
j_gene: TRBJ1-3
len: 16
abundance: -
CDR3nt: TGTGCCAGCAGCTTATACCCCAGGGGGAATGGAAACACCATATATTTT
CDR3aa: CASSLYPRGNGNTIYF

v_gene: TRBV7-9
d_gene: -
j_gene: TRBJ1-4
len: 14
abundance: -
CDR3nt: TGTGCCAGCAGCTTAGCCCAGTCTGATGAAAAACTGTTTTTT
CDR3aa: CASSLAQSDEKLFF

v_gene: TRBV9
d_gene: TRBD1
j_gene: TRBJ1-5
len: 17
abundance: -
CDR3nt: TGTGCCAGCAGCCCAGACAGGGGGGGAGAAAACAATCAGCCCCAGCATTTT
CDR3aa: CASSPDRGGENNQPQHF

v_gene: TRBV29-1
d_gene: -
j_gene: TRBJ1-1
len: 11
abundance: -
CDR3nt: TGCAGCGTCGAAGGTGGGACTGAAGCTTTCTTT
CDR3aa: CSVEGGTEAFF

v_gene: TRBV3-1/TRBV3-2
d_gene: -
j_gene: TRBJ1-2
len: 12
abundance: -
CDR3nt: TGTGCCAGCAGCCTAACCGGGGGGGGCTACACCTTC
CDR3aa: CASSLTGGGYTF

v_gene: TRBV7-2
d_gene: -
j_gene: TRBJ1-4
len: 14
abundance: -
CDR3nt: TGTGCCAGCAGCCGCCAGGGAGCTAATGAAAAACTGTTTTTT
CDR3aa: CASSRQGANEKLFF

v_gene: TRBV29-1
d_gene: -
j_gene: TRBJ1-2
len: 12
abundance: -
CDR3nt: TGCAGCGTTGGTGGCCAAGACTATGGCTACACCTTC
CDR3aa: CSVGGQDYGYTF

v_gene: TRBV27
d_gene: TRBD2
j_gene: TRBJ2-7
len: 13
abundance: -
CDR3nt: TGTGCCAGCAGTGGGGGGGGAATTGGCGAGCAGTACTTC
CDR3aa: CASSGGGIGEQYF

v_gene: TRBV5-4
d_gene: TRBD2
j_gene: TRBJ2-1
len: 15
abundance: -
CDR3nt: TGTGCCAGCAGCTGGACTAGCGCGCCCTACAATGAGCAGTTCTTC
CDR3aa: CASSWTSAPYNEQFF

v_gene: TRBV20-1
d_gene: TRBD2
j_gene: TRBJ2-3
len: 17
abundance: -
CDR3nt: TGCAGTGCTAGTTTTCCCTTAGGGGCGGGAGGGACAGATACGCAGTATTTT
CDR3aa: CSASFPLGAGGTDTQYF

v_gene: TRBV7-2
d_gene: -
j_gene: TRBJ2-1
len: 14
abundance: -
CDR3nt: TGTGCCAGCAGTCTAATACAGTCCTACAATGAGCAGTTCTTC
CDR3aa: CASSLIQSYNEQFF

v_gene: TRBV7-9
d_gene: TRBD1
j_gene: TRBJ1-1
len: 13
abundance: -
CDR3nt: TGTGCCAGCAGCTCAGGACAGGGTTTGACAGCTTTCTTT
CDR3aa: CASSSGQGLTAFF

v_gene: TRBV19
d_gene: -
j_gene: TRBJ1-2
len: 17
abundance: -
CDR3nt: TGTGCCAGTAGTATAGGAGGGAGGCCCCGGACGCTCTATGGCTACACCTTC
CDR3aa: CASSIGGRPRTLYGYTF

v_gene: TRBV20-1
d_gene: -
j_gene: TRBJ1-2
len: 11
abundance: -
CDR3nt: TGCAGTGCCGGACTAGGTAGGGGCTACACCTTC
CDR3aa: CSAGLGRGYTF

v_gene: TRBV6-5
d_gene: -
j_gene: TRBJ1-2
len: 13
abundance: -
CDR3nt: TGTGCCAGCAAGGAGGGGTCTCTCTATGGCTACACCTTC
CDR3aa: CASKEGSLYGYTF

v_gene: TRBV24-1
d_gene: -
j_gene: TRBJ2-5
len: 13
abundance: -
CDR3nt: TGTGCCACCAGTGCCCCTAACCAAGAGACCCAGTACTTC
CDR3aa: CATSAPNQETQYF

v_gene: TRBV6-5
d_gene: -
j_gene: TRBJ2-1
len: 13
abundance: -
CDR3nt: TGTGCCAGCGTAGAGACGTCCTACAATGAGCAGTTCTTC
CDR3aa: CASVETSYNEQFF